This TCR beta chain was found in a study of vaccination and CD4 T cells after COVID-19 (dated by TCRdb to between 2022 and 2023). A note on the overall study: Convalescent patients had a positive SARS-CoV-2 result on nasal swab PCR, and of these patients, under ten had mild disease and one had severe disease. In under twelve COVID-19 convalescent patients and a handful of infection-naive healthy vaccine recipients, researchers compared the spike-specific CD4+ TCR repertoire from before mRNA vaccination with the repertoire from after. Control cultures received a CEFX viral epitope pool as the positive control, an HIV-1 Nef peptide pool as the negative control, or no peptide. Two doses of either the Pfizer-BioNTech BNT162b2 vaccine (n=8) or the Moderna mRNA-1273 vaccine (n=2) were administered to participants. Post-COVID blood samples were collected from convalescent patients a median of roughly 100 days after diagnosis, with a range of roughly 30 to 161 days. Overlapping spike peptide pools from SARS-CoV-2 and from the common cold coronaviruses HCoV-NL63, HCoV-OC43 and HCoV-229E were used as culture stimuli. Six males and four females were included in the convalescent cohort, with two Hispanic individuals, seven Caucasians, two Asians and one multiracial person represented. The time from the second vaccine dose to post-vaccine blood sampling had a median of roughly 72 days and ranged from about 14 to 241 days.

The investigation overall reported the following: The median number of SARS-CoV-2-reactive clonotypes rose from approximately 20 after infection to 38 after vaccination, but the change was not significant. Of the vaccine-specific clones found in convalescent patients, nearly all (304 of 307) were mono-reactive for SARS-CoV-2 spike instead of being cross-reactive with common cold coronaviruses. Among the post-vaccine SARS-CoV-2-reactive clones in convalescent patients, a median around 85% showed up only after vaccination, which suggests vaccine-specific priming. The study included relatively few convalescent patients and did not analyze early timepoints after natural infection.

According to the study, the label for this sample's treatment or condition signals: roughly nine-day PBMC culture with coronavirus spike peptide pools or control peptides (ViraFEST assay). The ViraFEST assay, used in the study, expanded antigen-specific T cells with peptide pools and then identified the expanded clonotypes through TCR sequencing. The convalescent patients' positive SARS-CoV-2 PCR tests fell between March and December 2020, which was before the Alpha, Beta and Delta variants emerged in the United States. Each well held 2 million or so PBMCs cultured in IMDM containing around 5% human AB serum and roughly 9.7 IU/ml IL-2, with 8 to 10 ug/ml peptide pools added. On days 3 and 7, half of the culture medium was replaced with fresh IL-2-containing medium. CD4+ T cells were isolated after approximately ten days of culture through negative selection using the EasySep CD4+ T cell isolation kit. PBMCs were separated from whole blood using Ficoll-Paque Plus gradient centrifugation and then either used fresh or cryopreserved at -140C. Each culture condition was generally run in triplicate wells.

Receptor amplification or capture employed PCR. DNA from cultured CD4+ T cells underwent TCR sequencing with the Oncomine TCR Beta short-read assay at the Johns Hopkins FTIC core. Genomic DNA was extracted from the cultured CD4+ T cells with the QIAamp micro DNA kit. The Oncomine TCR Beta libraries from cultured CD4+ T cells were pooled using unique dual indexes and then sequenced on an Illumina iSeq 100. The study's processing was this. Non-productive sequences were removed, and CDR3s that did not start with C, did not end with F or W, or were shorter than 7 amino acids were discarded. Antigen-specific clonotypes were identified using the MANAFEST web application through comparison of peptide-stimulated wells with reference and other culture wells. Positive clones required FDR below 0.05, an odds ratio above 5, and productive frequency above 0.1% in at least two of three replicate wells. A clonotype counted as cross-reactive if it showed significant expansion both in the SARS-CoV-2 spike wells and in at least one common cold coronavirus spike condition. CDR3 homology was assessed with Levenshtein distances (stringdist) and unrooted phylogenetic trees (ape) in R version 3.6.1. TCRdb trimmed the raw reads at Q25, called clones with MiXCR and kept productive beta chains. Each entry is one CDR3 protein sequence, shown with its most common DNA and genes. These V and J calls originate from TCRdb's pipeline instead of the authors' own analysis. The sample data list around 21,000 distinct CDR3 sequences, and less than 55% of these were observed just once. In total, the top ten clones hold over 15% of the sample.

This clonotype was counted between two and nine times. What this receptor recognizes is not known. The input lacks base qualities; no much larger clone sits a single base away. The V end loses 2 bases and the J end loses 5 bases, and a stretch of 13 bases separates them. The CDR1 and CDR2 encoded by the germline V gene are SGHRS and YFSETQ. The CDR3 has 14 amino acids, counting the end cysteine and phenylalanine. Left in the record is the CDR3 DNA by itself, 42 bases read in frame from the first base. This clonotype originated in a human donor who had recovered from COVID-19. The rearranged chain carries TRBV5-1 and TRBJ1-2, and TRBD1 may be the D gene, going by 6 matching bases. Sequencing used CD4+ T cells from blood, cultured in vitro. The DNA sequence is as follows: TGCGCCAGCAGCTTATCGGAAGGGGGGTATGGCTACACCTTC. Its coded protein is CASSLSEGGYGYTF. Here the CDR3 is joined to the reference TRBV5-1 and TRBJ1-2 genes, and the full variable domain is: KAGVTQTPRYLIKTRGQQVTLSCSPISGHRSVSWYQQTPGQGLQFLFEYFSETQRNKGNFPGRFSGRQFSNSRSEMNVSTLELGDSALYLCASSLSEGGYGYTFGSGTRLTVV.